In this sample, the clone carrying this TCR beta chain turned up a few times. The antigen remains unidentified. This record belongs to a study of cytomegalovirus exposure and HLA in healthy donors. Overall study context: The early release's HLA-typed donors yielded tens of millions of unique TCRs. Overall study results and limits: The presence/absence work took it that sequencing depth was about the same across donors. Highly shared sequence variants in one cluster were likely a sequencing artifact. It was only CMV serostatus that was available as immune exposure information.

The PCR used 60 Vbeta and 13 Jbeta primers. Clones were sequenced by immunoSEQ multiplex PCR, and TCRdb holds only the in-frame ones, with some missing. The data show 200,000 to 250,000 clones, around 73% seen once. V shed 5 bases and J shed 4 bases, with 15 bases lying between them. Germline assignment: CDR1 MNHNY and CDR2 SVGAGI (reference sequence). The CDR3 length is 15 residues. The V call is TRBV6-6, the J call TRBJ1-5; a possible D gene is TRBD1 (6 bases). Sequencing was done on a sample of PBMCs. The source is a male donor in good health and CMV-seronegative. The CDR3 is CASSAGTIWNQPQHF. DNA of the CDR3: TGTGCCAGCAGTGCCGGGACAATCTGGAATCAGCCCCAGCATTTT.